This T cell receptor (beta chain) was obtained from a study of CXCR3-negative and CXCR3-positive naive CD8 T cells. Study-wide results and caveats: More hydrophobic TRB CDR3s occurred in CXCR3-positive than in CXCR3-negative naive cells. Memory, not naive, CXCR3-negative and CXCR3-positive cells differed in TRBV-TRBJ usage.

The CDR3 sequence is 11 residues long. Germline V gene sequence: CDR1 SQVTM, CDR2 ANQGSEA. The libraries of TRB cDNA were prepared using 5' RACE with UMI labels. No DNA is given; TCRdb re-called the 5' RACE reads and lists each CDR3 protein once. Its clone listing holds over 150,000 distinct CDR3 sequences. Worth noting for this clonotype: Its antigen is still unknown.

Sequencing was performed on naive CXCR3+ CD8+ T cells from blood. Subset of the sample: CD45RO-CCR7+CD27+CD95- naive CD8+ T cells expressing CXCR3 (TNR3+). The sequence derives from a human donor in good health. Some clones in this sample may be carry-over from other donors' samples. This chain joins TRBV29-1 and TRBJ1-2. CDR3 in amino acids: CSVVGEDGYTF.